Below are 27 T cell receptor beta chains sequenced from a single sample in a study of cytomegalovirus exposure and HLA in healthy donors. Using immunoSEQ multiplex PCR, the repertoire was profiled, and TCRdb retains in-frame clones only, with some absent. The repertoire holds 150,000 to 200,000 clones, with 65% to 90% as singletons. Sequencing was performed on PBMCs. These receptors all come from a woman between 18 and 30 years old in good health and CMV-seronegative.

CDR3 region: CASRPGGTPSYEQYF. The CDR3 DNA reads TGTGCCAGCAGGCCTGGAGGAACACCTTCTTACGAGCAGTACTTC. The gene calls are TRBV2 and TRBJ2-7, with D maybe TRBD2 (5 bases). The V gene's germline CDR1 is SNHLY and CDR2 FYNNEI. The CDR3 runs 15 residues. V dropped 6 bases and J dropped 4 bases, with 19 bases sitting between them.

The V gene is TRBV30, the J gene TRBJ1-2, with D maybe TRBD1 (6 bases). The V end lost 1 base, the J end lost 2 bases, and 11 bases lay between the germline ends. The CDR3 is 14 residues long. CDR1 is GTSNPN, CDR2 SVGIG, per germline (reference sequence). CDR3 nucleotides: TGTGCCTGGAGTGACCAGGGGATCAACTATGGCTACACCTTC. Its protein is CAWSDQGINYGYTF.

The chain carries TRBV5-4 and TRBJ1-4; possibly TRBD1 for D (5 bases). CDR3 length: 15 amino acids. V lost 4 bases and J lost 0, with 10 bases in between. The germline V gene encodes CDR1 SGHNT and CDR2 YYREEE (reference sequence). Here the CDR3 DNA reads TGTGCCAGCAGCCCAGGGAGGGCAACTAATGAAAAACTGTTTTTT. It codes for CASSPGRATNEKLFF. Together with reference TRBV5-4 and TRBJ1-4, the CDR3 gives the full variable domain: ETGVTQSPTHLIKTRGQQVTLRCSSQSGHNTVSWYQQALGQGPQFIFQYYREEENGRGNFPPRFSGLQFPNYSSELNVNALELDDSALYLCASSPGRATNEKLFFGSGTQLSVL.

This clone was seen ten or more times. The chain employs TRBV6-1 and TRBJ1-1; D gene uncertain. The CDR3 runs 13 residues. Per germline, CDR1 MNHNS and CDR2 SASEGT. V was clipped by 6 bases and J by 1 base, with 9 bases between them. CDR3 nucleotides: TGTGCCAGCAGGGTCCCGGGGAACACTGAAGCTTTCTTT. It specifies CASRVPGNTEAFF.

V usage is TRBV11-1 and J usage is TRBJ1-3; maybe TRBD1 (5 bases). This CDR3 comprises 17 residues. Germline lookup yields CDR1 SGHAT and CDR2 FQDESV (reference sequence). The ends were cut back, 3 bases at V and 2 bases at J, with 17 bases in the middle. Here the CDR3 reads CASSLGDSRETGNTIYF. In DNA form, the CDR3 reads TGTGCCAGCAGCTTGGGGGACTCCCGGGAAACTGGAAACACCATATATTTT.

The CDR3 coding sequence is TGCGCCAGCAGCCCAGTGGTTAACACTGAAGCTTTCTTT. Residues: CASSPVVNTEAFF. The chain recombines TRBV5-1 with TRBJ1-1; D not resolved. CDR1 and CDR2 from the germline V gene are SGHRS and YFSETQ. There are 13 residues in the CDR3. Trimming removed 4 bases at V and 2 bases at J, with 9 bases between.

The J gene is TRBJ1-5, the V gene TRBV6-5; unclear D gene. With 6 bases removed from V and 3 bases from J, the gap between germline ends came to 9 bases. This CDR3 is 13 amino acids long. Germline V CDR1 and CDR2: MNHEY, SVGAGI. The chain's CDR3 is CASSPGLNQPQHF. CDR3 coding DNA: TGTGCCAGCAGCCCTGGACTCAATCAGCCCCAGCATTTT.

This clone has only a few counts. The gene calls are TRBV4-3 and TRBJ1-1, with 9 bases matching TRBD1. The V gene end was trimmed by 3 bases and the J gene end by 7 bases; junction bases not matched to a gene: 3. Per germline, CDR1 LGHNA and CDR2 YSLEER. The CDR3 is 13 amino acids. This CDR3 is CASSHRTGDEAFF. The CDR3 nucleotides read TGCGCCAGCAGCCACCGGACAGGGGATGAAGCTTTCTTT.

This chain links TRBV2 with TRBJ2-3; 13 bases agree with TRBD2. From germline, CDR1 is SNHLY and CDR2 FYNNEI. The V and J ends lost 6 bases and 5 bases, in that order; junction bases with no gene match: 8. CDR3 length equals 16 residues. This CDR3 reads CASSRTSGGVRDTQYF. Here the CDR3 DNA reads TGTGCCAGCAGCCGTACTAGCGGGGGGGTACGAGATACGCAGTATTTT.

The rearrangement uses TRBV2 and TRBJ2-7; 9 bases line up with TRBD2. Germline V gene sequence: CDR1 SNHLY, CDR2 FYNNEI. The junction had 3 bases not matched to a gene; V was cut back by 9 bases and J by 6 bases. The CDR3 is 11 residues long. CDR3 in DNA: TGTGCCAGTGTACTAGCGGGCGAGCAGTACTTC. Its protein is CASVLAGEQYF.

This chain connects TRBV4-3 to TRBJ2-1; D might be TRBD2 (5 bases). Trimming stripped 4 bases from V and 2 bases from J, with 12 bases between. CDR1 and CDR2 (germline): LGHNA, YSLEER. This CDR3 has 15 residues. The CDR3 spells CASSRAALPYNEQFF. The CDR3 DNA reads TGCGCCAGCAGCCGAGCGGCCCTCCCCTACAATGAGCAGTTCTTC.

This rearrangement joins TRBV7-9 to TRBJ1-1; tentative D call: TRBD1 (5 bases). The CDR3 is 14 amino acids. The V end lost 1 base, the J end lost 4 bases, and 10 bases lay between the germline ends. The germline gives CDR1 SEHNR, CDR2 FQNEAQ (reference sequence). The CDR3 region has the DNA TGTGCCAGCAGCTTAGTCAGGGCTGGCACTGAAGCTTTCTTT. Its protein product is CASSLVRAGTEAFF.

The rearrangement joins TRBV19 to TRBJ1-2; 7 positions match TRBD1. The CDR3 sequence is 16 residues long. After removal of 5 bases from V and 2 bases from J, the junction contained 11 bases not matched to a gene. The germline V gene has CDR1 LNHDA and CDR2 SQIVND (reference sequence). This CDR3 is CASSLTQGVWNYGYTF. CDR3 in DNA: TGTGCCAGTAGTCTCACCCAGGGGGTATGGAACTATGGCTACACCTTC. The full variable domain, its missing parts supplied by reference TRBV19 and TRBJ1-2, is DGGITQSPKYLFRKEGQNVTLSCEQNLNHDAMYWYRQDPGQGLRLIYYSQIVNDFQKGDIAEGYSVSREKKESFPLTVTSAQKNPTAFYLCASSLTQGVWNYGYTFGSGTRLTVV.

The rearrangement links TRBV5-1 to TRBJ2-1, with 10 bases matching TRBD2. CDR3 length: 15 amino acids. Germline assignment: CDR1 SGHRS and CDR2 YFSETQ. Trimming took 4 bases from V and 9 from J; bases not matched to a gene: 10. The CDR3 reads CASSPYLAGVSEQFF. Here the CDR3 DNA reads TGCGCCAGCAGCCCCTATCTAGCGGGGGTTAGTGAGCAGTTCTTC.

The chain uses TRBV12-5 and TRBJ2-7; D remains ambiguous. This CDR3 comprises 14 residues. Germline CDR1 reads LGHNT; CDR2 reads FRNRAP. Trimming took 10 bases from V and 1 from J, leaving 17 bases between them. CDR3 loop: CATTGVEESYEQYF. DNA of the CDR3: TGTGCTACCACGGGTGTTGAGGAATCCTACGAGCAGTACTTC.

This clone came up once. V usage is TRBV9 and J usage is TRBJ1-1, with a possible D match to TRBD1 (5 bases). The CDR3 runs 11 residues. Germline lookup yields CDR1 SGDLS and CDR2 YYNGEE. Trimming left V 5 bases short and J 8 bases short, with 10 bases between. Here the CDR3 DNA reads TGTGCCAGCAGGGGGGGAGTCGAAGCTTTCTTT. Translation gives CASRGGVEAFF.

As for this clone: Germline and junction disagree at one end, which may indicate a read error. The rearrangement links TRBV10-2 to TRBJ2-3; D might be TRBD2 (6 bases). The CDR3 consists of 14 residues. The V gene's germline CDR1 is WSHSY and CDR2 SAAADI. The CDR3 protein is CASSDLASTDTQYF. The CDR3 region has the DNA TGCGCCAGCAGTGACCTAGCGAGCACCGATACGCAGTATTTT.

In its sample, this clone was seen a few times. This chain connects TRBV4-1 to TRBJ2-7, with D possibly being TRBD1 (6 bases). This CDR3 has 16 amino acids. Germline CDR1 reads MGHRA; CDR2 reads YSYEKL. Trimming left V 0 bases short and J 2 bases short, with 14 bases between. The CDR3 region has the DNA TGCGCCAGCAGCCAAGAGCCCCGGACAGTTACCTACGAGCAGTACTTC. Amino acids: CASSQEPRTVTYEQYF.

V and J are TRBV7-8 and TRBJ2-3; TRBD1 is a possible D gene (6 bases). This CDR3 contains 14 residues. Germline CDR1 is SGHVS and CDR2 is FQNEAQ. The V end lost 1 base, the J end lost 2 bases, and 7 bases lay between the germline ends. In DNA, the CDR3 is TGTGCCAGCAGCTTAGGGGACAACACAGATACGCAGTATTTT. This codes for CASSLGDNTDTQYF.

This clone was seen just once. The V and J genes are TRBV6-1 and TRBJ1-1; TRBD1 matches at 8 bases. Per germline, CDR1 MNHNS and CDR2 SASEGT. The CDR3 is made up of 15 amino acids. Germline trimming cut 2 bases from V and 1 base from J; bases unmatched to any gene: 3. CDR3 protein: CASSETTGGNTEAFF. CDR3 nucleotide sequence: TGTGCCAGCAGTGAAACTACAGGGGGGAACACTGAAGCTTTCTTT.

The chain is built from TRBV4-3 and TRBJ2-3, with D possibly being TRBD1 (6 bases). CDR3 size: 16 residues. Germline CDR1 and CDR2: LGHNA and YSLEER. Trimming took off 0 bases at V and 2 bases at J, with 12 bases between the two ends. The CDR3 spells CASSQEWRTDTDTQYF. CDR3 DNA: TGCGCCAGCAGCCAAGAATGGCGGACAGACACAGATACGCAGTATTTT.

The V and J genes are TRBV6-1 and TRBJ2-3; the match to TRBD1 covers 10 bases. The germline gives CDR1 MNHNS, CDR2 SASEGT. Trimming cost V 8 bases and J 4 bases; bases outside gene matches: 6. This CDR3 has 14 amino acids. CDR3 loop: CASARDRGADTQYF. CDR3 sequence (DNA): TGTGCCAGCGCCCGGGACAGGGGTGCAGATACGCAGTATTTT.

The V gene is TRBV4-3, the J gene TRBJ2-1; 12 positions agree with TRBD2. The ends lost 0 bases at V and 10 bases at J; junction bases unmatched: 10. Germline lookup yields CDR1 LGHNA and CDR2 YSLEER. The CDR3 totals 17 residues. The CDR3 spells CASSQDAILAGGREQFF. CDR3 DNA sequence: TGCGCCAGCAGCCAAGACGCCATACTAGCGGGAGGTCGAGAGCAGTTCTTC.

The chain carries TRBV4-1 and TRBJ2-5, with 10 bases aligning to TRBD1. The junction had 12 bases not matched to a gene; V was cut back by 1 base and J by 4 bases. This CDR3 has 18 amino acids. Germline CDR1 MGHRA, CDR2 YSYEKL. CDR3 in DNA: TGCGCCAGCAGCCAAGGGGGACAGGGGTTATCGTCTAGAGAGACCCAGTACTTC. Translated, it gives CASSQGGQGLSSRETQYF.

The chain links TRBV19 to TRBJ1-2; D is perhaps TRBD1 (5 bases). CDR1 is LNHDA and CDR2 is SQIVND in the germline V gene (reference sequence). This CDR3 region has 15 residues. V dropped 7 bases and J dropped 2 bases, with 17 bases sitting between them. The CDR3 DNA reads as TGTGCCAGTATGGGGTACAGGTCCGAGAACTATGGCTACACCTTC. Translation gives CASMGYRSENYGYTF.

The V and J genes are TRBV5-6 and TRBJ1-2, with D possibly being TRBD1 (5 bases). The CDR3 covers 14 residues. CDR1 and CDR2 from the germline V gene are SGHDT and YYEEEE. The V and J ends lost 0 bases and 2 bases respectively, with 8 bases between them. CDR3 in amino acids: CASSLVAGNYGYTF. DNA of the CDR3: TGTGCCAGCAGCTTGGTGGCAGGGAACTATGGCTACACCTTC. The entire variable domain, with the rest obtained from reference TRBV5-6 and TRBJ1-2, is as follows: DAGVTQSPTHLIKTRGQQVTLRCSPKSGHDTVSWYQQALGQGPQFIFQYYEEEERQRGNFPDRFSGHQFPNYSSELNVNALLLGDSALYLCASSLVAGNYGYTFGSGTRLTVV.

The rearrangement joins TRBV4-3 to TRBJ2-1, with TRBD1 as a possible D gene (5 bases). Germline V CDR1 and CDR2: LGHNA, YSLEER. The CDR3 runs 15 residues. V shed 0 bases and J shed 3 bases, with 9 bases lying between them. Here the CDR3 DNA reads TGCGCCAGCAGCCAAGACAGGGATTTCTACAATGAGCAGTTCTTC. This codes for CASSQDRDFYNEQFF.